The clone carrying this T cell receptor beta chain came up a few times. Antigen specificity is unknown. This CDR3 is built from 18 residues. CDR1 LGHNA and CDR2 YNFKEQ come from the germline V gene. V was shortened by 0 bases and J by 0 bases, with 18 bases between the two germline ends. This sample was taken from a study of shared clonotypes between healthy human individuals. The study, taken as a whole, reports: Enrolling few donors narrowed the genetic and exposure-history diversity that was represented. How much donors shared clonotypes was expected to be affected by sequencing depth.

Sequencing was performed on unsorted PBMC DNA using ten immunoSEQ deep assay plates. Measured with immunoSEQ multiplex PCR; TCRdb has only the in-frame clones, and not every one. The table records about half a million clones, around 73% of them present only once. The specimen sequenced was PBMCs. The chain uses TRBV4-2 and TRBJ2-7; TRBD2 is a possible D gene (6 bases). This receptor was taken from a woman aged 40 to 50 in good health. Some clones in this sample may be carry-over from other donors' samples. In DNA form, the CDR3 reads TGTGCCAGCAGCCAAGATCCCCTTAGCGGAATGAGCTCCTACGAGCAGTACTTC. Protein product: CASSQDPLSGMSSYEQYF.